The 10 T cell receptor beta chains below were found in one sample sequenced in a study of OX40 agonist ivuxolimab in advanced cancers. Clones were read by immunoSEQ multiplex PCR, and TCRdb kept only the in-frame ones, dropping some. The profile shows roughly 11,000 clones, around 80% of them singletons. This specimen was CD4+ or CD8+ T cells sorted from blood, taken in a trial of the OX40 agonist ivuxolimab. Receptors were obtained from an adult with an advanced solid tumor such as melanoma, head and neck, liver or kidney cancer.

The J gene is TRBJ2-5, the V gene TRBV4-2; possibly TRBD2 for D (6 bases). CDR3 size: 13 residues. Trimming cost V 4 bases and J 5 bases, with 11 bases left between them. Germline assignment: CDR1 LGHNA and CDR2 YNFKEQ. CDR3 sequence (DNA): TGTGCCAGCAGCCCACGACTAGTCGAGACCCAGTACTTC. This sequence encodes CASSPRLVETQYF.

The CDR3 bases are TGTGCCAGCAGCGTAGACCCGGGAAATCTCGTCGGGGCCAACGTCCTGACTTTC. This gives the protein CASSVDPGNLVGANVLTF. The chain is built from TRBV9 and TRBJ2-6, with D perhaps matching TRBD2 (5 bases). The V and J ends lost 0 bases and 4 bases respectively, with 17 bases between them. This CDR3 region has 18 residues. CDR1 is SGDLS and CDR2 is YYNGEE in the germline V gene.

The chain carries TRBV5-8 and TRBJ2-7; tentative D call: TRBD2 (5 bases). The CDR3 sequence is 14 residues long. Trimming cost V 4 bases and J 1 base, with 12 bases left between them. Germline V gives CDR1 SGHTS, CDR2 YDEGEE. CDR3 DNA sequence: TGTGCCAGCAGCCAAGATAGGACTTCCTACGAGCAGTACTTC. Its translation: CASSQDRTSYEQYF.

This sequence joins TRBV10-3 and TRBJ2-7; D may be TRBD1 or TRBD2 (5 bases each). Germline CDR1 ENHRY, CDR2 SYGVKD. V lost 8 bases and J lost 2, with 10 bases in between. CDR3 length: 12 amino acids. The CDR3 region is CAIRDGTYEQYF. CDR3 DNA sequence: TGTGCCATCCGGGACGGGACCTACGAGCAGTACTTC.

The rearrangement links TRBV27 to TRBJ2-3, with D perhaps matching TRBD1 (6 bases). The V end lost 6 bases, the J end lost 6 bases, and 25 bases lay between the germline ends. The length of the CDR3 is 17 residues. Looked up from germline, CDR1 is MNHEY and CDR2 is SMNVEV (reference sequence). CDR3 sequence reads: CASRLGSSTGYMDTQYF. Here the CDR3 DNA reads TGTGCCAGCAGGCTTGGGAGCTCGACAGGATACATGGATACGCAGTATTTT.

The rearrangement uses TRBV2 and TRBJ1-2, with a tentative D call TRBD1 (5 bases). In germline, CDR1 is SNHLY, CDR2 FYNNEI. The CDR3 runs to 12 residues. Trimming pared 6 bases from V and 7 bases from J, leaving 12 bases between. The CDR3 nucleotides are TGTGCCAGCAGCGGGTCCAGGGCTGGCTACACCTTC. Translation gives CASSGSRAGYTF.

This chain uses TRBV7-9 with TRBJ2-1; D might be TRBD2 (7 bases). The germline V and J ends were trimmed by 7 bases and 4 bases, with 20 bases remaining between them. CDR1 is SEHNR, CDR2 FQNEAQ, per germline (reference sequence). The CDR3 has 16 amino acids. CDR3: CASTDRGGGIYNEQFF. The DNA for the CDR3 is TGTGCCAGCACCGATAGGGGGGGCGGAATATACAATGAGCAGTTCTTC.

This sequence joins TRBV11-2 and TRBJ2-7; 8 positions match TRBD2. Germline values: CDR1 SGHAT, CDR2 FQNNGV. V shed 8 bases and J 4 bases; nucleotides not matched to a gene: 10. CDR3 length equals 14 residues. The CDR3 region is CASRVNSGAYEQYF. CDR3 sequence (DNA): TGTGCCAGCCGGGTCAATAGCGGGGCGTACGAGCAGTACTTC.

The chain links TRBV11-1 to TRBJ2-7; D is uncertain. Per the germline V gene, CDR1 is SGHAT and CDR2 is FQDESV (reference sequence). The CDR3 totals 14 residues. Trimming left V 1 base short and J 3 bases short, with 10 bases between. The CDR3 nucleotides read TGTGCCAGCAGCTTAGAGGTTGGGGACTACGAGCAGTACTTC. Protein sequence: CASSLEVGDYEQYF.

This clone was seen a handful of times. A far bigger clonotype differs at one base, so this is likely a read error. Other DNA sequences from this sample encode an identical CDR3 as well. V usage is TRBV4-1 and J usage is TRBJ2-7; the match to TRBD2 covers 8 bases. This CDR3 region has 16 residues. The germline V gene encodes CDR1 MGHRA and CDR2 YSYEKL. With 0 bases clipped from V and 3 bases from J, the junction kept 7 bases outside the gene matches. Here the CDR3 reads CASSQEEAGARYEQYF. The CDR3 DNA reads as TGCGCCAGCAGCCAAGAGGAAGCGGGGGCCCGCTACGAGCAGTACTTC.